This T cell receptor beta chain was sequenced in a study of cytomegalovirus exposure and HLA in healthy donors. PCR was performed using 60 Vbeta and 13 Jbeta primers. Repertoires were generated with immunoSEQ multiplex PCR, while TCRdb's copy carries only in-frame clones and drops some. The data contain some 110,000 clones, approximately 81% of them singletons. V was pared by 2 bases and J by 5 bases, with 8 bases of the junction left unmatched. CDR1 is KGHSH, CDR2 LQKENI, per germline. The CDR3 is 15 residues long. V is TRBV18 and J is TRBJ1-1; TRBD1 aligns across 7 bases. The sequenced sample consisted of PBMCs. The receptor comes from a woman between 18 and 29 years old in good health and CMV-seropositive. CDR3 region: CASSPFEGAGTEAFF. The CDR3 DNA follows: TGTGCCAGCTCACCATTTGAGGGGGCCGGGACTGAAGCTTTCTTT.